Below, 9 T cell receptor beta chains from the same sample are listed, as sequenced in a study of vaccination and CD4 T cells after COVID-19. The study sequenced cultured CD4+ T cell DNA using the Oncomine TCR Beta short-read assay. TCRdb re-called the PCR reads through MiXCR, storing one row per CDR3 protein. The profile shows 20,000 or so distinct CDR3 sequences, roughly 40% of them singletons. The time point: late sampling 161 to 241 days after vaccination in three convalescent patients. Treatment noted: roughly 11-day PBMC culture with coronavirus spike peptide pools or control peptides (ViraFEST assay). These receptors are not linked to any known antigen. The sequencing used CD4+ T cells from blood, cultured in vitro, collected about 7 months after SARS-CoV-2 vaccination. The source is a human donor who had recovered from COVID-19.

This clonotype was counted only a few times. The chain combines TRBV6-1 with TRBJ1-2; the match to TRBD1 covers 8 bases. The CDR3 extends over 16 amino acids. Germline V gene data show CDR1 as MNHNS and CDR2 as SASEGT. V trimming: 6 bases; J trimming: 4 bases; junction bases outside the gene matches: 13. CDR3 sequence (DNA): TGTGCCAGCAGGCACTCCAAGACAGGGGCCGCCTATGGCTACACCTTC. It translates to CASRHSKTGAAYGYTF.

The gene calls are TRBV20-1 and TRBJ1-2; tentatively, D is TRBD1 (6 bases). Trimming removed 3 bases from V and 4 bases from J, with 21 bases in between. Germline V CDR1 and CDR2: DFQATT, SNEGSKA (reference sequence). There are 16 residues in the CDR3. CDR3 residues: CSASSLGTRTSYGYTF. The DNA for the CDR3 is TGCAGTGCTAGTAGCCTTGGGACACGGACTTCCTATGGCTACACCTTC.

This clonotype showed up just a few times. The V gene is TRBV15, the J gene TRBJ2-5, with no clear D. CDR1 LNHNV and CDR2 YYDKDF come from the germline V gene (reference sequence). The length of the CDR3 is 14 residues. With 1 base removed from V and 5 bases from J, the gap between germline ends came to 11 bases. The CDR3 nucleotides are TGTGCCACCAGCAGAGTTGCAGATATGGAGACCCAGTACTTC. Its translation is CATSRVADMETQYF.

The rearrangement uses TRBV7-9 and TRBJ1-1; D is ambiguous. V gave up 0 bases and J gave up 1 base, with 3 bases separating them. CDR3 size: 13 residues. Germline V gene lookup returns CDR1 SEHNR and CDR2 FQNEAQ (reference sequence). The CDR3 DNA follows: TGTGCCAGCAGCTTAGCTGGGAACACTGAAGCTTTCTTT. It is translated as CASSLAGNTEAFF.

This clonotype was observed a handful of times. The rearrangement links TRBV25-1 to TRBJ1-2; no definite D call. Looked up from germline, CDR1 is MGHDK and CDR2 is SYGVNS. V shed 9 bases and J shed 2 bases, with 7 bases lying between them. The CDR3 contains 11 residues. The CDR3 DNA reads as TGTGCCAGGACGGCAAACTATGGCTACACCTTC. Its translation: CARTANYGYTF.

The chain is built from TRBV28 and TRBJ2-7; no firm D call. V lost 7 bases and J 7 bases, leaving 29 bases between the germline ends. Germline V gives CDR1 MDHEN, CDR2 SYDVKM. This CDR3 is built from 17 residues. CDR3 nucleotide sequence: TGTGCCAGCACTCCAAGGAACCTAGGACGTCAAAATATAGAGCAGTACTTC. Translation: CASTPRNLGRQNIEQYF.

This chain links TRBV10-3 with TRBJ1-2; TRBD1 matches at 11 bases. There are 12 residues in the CDR3. CDR1 is ENHRY, CDR2 SYGVKD, per germline. V shed 8 bases, J shed 6 bases, and the junction held 2 bases outside the gene matches. CDR3: CAIGQGANGYTF. CDR3 DNA: TGTGCCATCGGACAGGGGGCTAATGGCTACACCTTC.

This clonotype has more than one count but fewer than ten. The chain joins TRBV24-1 to TRBJ2-7, with D possibly being TRBD1 or TRBD2 (5 bases each). CDR3 length: 16 amino acids. V was clipped by 3 bases and J by 1 base, with 15 bases between them. Germline CDR1 KGHDR, CDR2 SFDVKD. CDR3 sequence: CATSDGRWGRSYEQYF. The CDR3 bases are TGTGCCACCAGTGATGGAAGATGGGGACGGTCCTACGAGCAGTACTTC.

The gene calls are TRBV15 and TRBJ2-3; TRBD1 agrees at 8 bases. J gave up 3 bases and V 3 bases, and 5 bases lay outside the gene matches. This CDR3 has 15 residues. Germline assignment: CDR1 LNHNV and CDR2 YYDKDF (reference sequence). Written as DNA, the CDR3 is TGTGCCACCAGCAGCAGGGGGCCAAAAACAGATACGCAGTATTTT. Translating gives CATSSRGPKTDTQYF.